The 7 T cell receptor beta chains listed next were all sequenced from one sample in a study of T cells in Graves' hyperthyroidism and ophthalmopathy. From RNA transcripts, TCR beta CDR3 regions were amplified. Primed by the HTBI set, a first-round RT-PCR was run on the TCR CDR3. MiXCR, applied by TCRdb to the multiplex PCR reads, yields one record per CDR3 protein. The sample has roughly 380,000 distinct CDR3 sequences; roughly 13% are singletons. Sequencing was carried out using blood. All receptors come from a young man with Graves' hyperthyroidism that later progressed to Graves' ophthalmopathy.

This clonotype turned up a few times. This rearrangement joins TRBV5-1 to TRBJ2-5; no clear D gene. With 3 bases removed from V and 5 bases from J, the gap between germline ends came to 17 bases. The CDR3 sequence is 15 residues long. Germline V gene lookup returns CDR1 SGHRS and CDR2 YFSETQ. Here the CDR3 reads CASSYLPGPRETQYF. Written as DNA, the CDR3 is TGCGCCAGCAGCTACCTCCCCGGGCCCAGGGAGACCCAGTACTTC.

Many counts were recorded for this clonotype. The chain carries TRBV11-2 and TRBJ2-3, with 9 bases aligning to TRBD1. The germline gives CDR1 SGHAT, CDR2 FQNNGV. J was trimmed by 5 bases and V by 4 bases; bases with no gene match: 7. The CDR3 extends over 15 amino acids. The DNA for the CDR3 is TGTGCCAGCAGCTACCGGGACAGGGATTTAGATACGCAGTATTTT. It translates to CASSYRDRDLDTQYF.

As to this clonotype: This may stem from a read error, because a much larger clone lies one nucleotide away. The CDR3 bases are TGTGCCAGCAGTTTCCTCGTGGGGGGTGGGGAGAAAGCTTTCTTT. Translating gives CASSFLVGGGEKAFF. This sequence joins TRBV12-3 or TRBV12-4 and TRBJ1-1; D possibly corresponds to TRBD1 (5 bases). The CDR3 has 15 residues. With 3 bases removed from V and 9 bases from J, the gap between germline ends came to 20 bases.

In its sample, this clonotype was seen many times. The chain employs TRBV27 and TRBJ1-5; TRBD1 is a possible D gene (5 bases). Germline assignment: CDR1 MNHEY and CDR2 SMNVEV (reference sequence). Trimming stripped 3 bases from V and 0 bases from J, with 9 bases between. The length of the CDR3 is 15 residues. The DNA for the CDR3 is TGTGCCAGCAGTTTTTCGGGGCATAGCAATCAGCCCCAGCATTTT. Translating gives CASSFSGHSNQPQHF.

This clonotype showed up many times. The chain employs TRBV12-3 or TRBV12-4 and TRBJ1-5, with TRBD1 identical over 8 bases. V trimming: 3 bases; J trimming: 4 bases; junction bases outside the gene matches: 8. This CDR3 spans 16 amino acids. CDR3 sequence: CASSFRTGTGNQPQHF. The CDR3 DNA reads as TGTGCCAGCAGTTTTAGGACAGGGACAGGAAATCAGCCCCAGCATTTT.

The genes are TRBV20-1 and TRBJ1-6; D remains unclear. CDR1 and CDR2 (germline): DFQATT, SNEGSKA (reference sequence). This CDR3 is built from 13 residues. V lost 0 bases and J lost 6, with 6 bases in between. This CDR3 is CSARDTSNSPLHF. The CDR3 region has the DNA TGCAGTGCTAGAGACACCAGTAATTCACCCCTCCACTTT.

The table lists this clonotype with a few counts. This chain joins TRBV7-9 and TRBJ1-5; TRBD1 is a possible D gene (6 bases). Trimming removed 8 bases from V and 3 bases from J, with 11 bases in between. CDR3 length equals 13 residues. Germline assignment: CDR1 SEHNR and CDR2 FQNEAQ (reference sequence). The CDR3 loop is CASRDTPNQPQHF. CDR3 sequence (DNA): TGTGCCAGCCGGGACACACCCAATCAGCCCCAGCATTTT.